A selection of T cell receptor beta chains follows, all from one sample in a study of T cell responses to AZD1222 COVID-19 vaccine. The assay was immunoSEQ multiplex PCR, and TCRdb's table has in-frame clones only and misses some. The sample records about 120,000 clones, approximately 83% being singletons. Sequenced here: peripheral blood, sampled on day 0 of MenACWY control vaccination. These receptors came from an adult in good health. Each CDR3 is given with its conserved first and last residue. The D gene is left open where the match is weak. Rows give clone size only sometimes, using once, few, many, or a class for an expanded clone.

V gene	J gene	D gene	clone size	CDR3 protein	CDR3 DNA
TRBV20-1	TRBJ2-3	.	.	CSASGASGTDTQYF	TGCAGTGCTAGTGGGGCCTCAGGGACAGATACGCAGTATTTT
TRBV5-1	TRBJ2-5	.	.	CASSRMGETQYF	TGCGCCAGCAGCCGAATGGGGGAGACCCAGTACTTC
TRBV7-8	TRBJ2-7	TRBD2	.	CASSRSVTSGASEQYF	TGTGCCAGCAGCCGAAGCGTGACTAGCGGGGCCAGCGAGCAGTACTTC
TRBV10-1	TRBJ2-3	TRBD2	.	CASSERGGRWTDTQYF	TGCGCCAGCAGTGAGCGGGGGGGCCGTTGGACAGATACGCAGTATTTT
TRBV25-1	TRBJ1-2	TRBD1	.	CASSRTGSNYGYTF	TGTGCCAGCAGTAGGACAGGGTCCAACTATGGCTACACCTTC
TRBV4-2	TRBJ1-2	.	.	CASSQVYGANYGYTF	TGTGCCAGCAGCCAAGTGTATGGGGCTAACTATGGCTACACCTTC
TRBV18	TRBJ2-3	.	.	CASSPGTLGTDTQYF	TGTGCCAGCTCACCCGGGACGCTTGGGACAGATACGCAGTATTTT
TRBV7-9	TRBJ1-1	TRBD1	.	CASSLAGIGQGTEAFF	TGTGCCAGCAGCTTAGCCGGGATCGGACAGGGGACTGAAGCTTTCTTT
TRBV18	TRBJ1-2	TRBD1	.	CASSPDRDRDYGYTF	TGTGCCAGCTCACCAGACCGGGACAGGGATTATGGCTACACCTTC
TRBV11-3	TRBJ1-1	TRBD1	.	CASSLGGPGQKAFF	TGTGCCAGCAGCTTAGGGGGGCCGGGACAGAAAGCTTTCTTT
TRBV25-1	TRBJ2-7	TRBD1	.	CASSPSGTGYYEQYF	TGTGCCAGCAGCCCCTCCGGGACAGGGTACTACGAGCAGTACTTC
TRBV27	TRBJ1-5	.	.	CASLSTEDQPQHF	TGTGCCAGCCTTTCGACAGAAGATCAGCCCCAGCATTTT
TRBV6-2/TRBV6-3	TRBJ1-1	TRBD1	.	CASSLPGQAEAFF	TGTGCCAGCAGCCTACCCGGACAGGCTGAAGCTTTCTTT
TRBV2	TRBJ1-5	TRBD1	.	CASSKDRGGNQPQHF	TGTGCCAGCAGTAAAGACAGGGGGGGCAATCAGCCCCAGCATTTT
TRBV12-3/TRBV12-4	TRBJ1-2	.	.	CASSLQGTYGYTF	TGTGCCAGCAGTTTACAGGGGACCTATGGCTACACCTTC
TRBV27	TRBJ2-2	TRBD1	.	CASSFRQGANTGELFF	TGTGCCAGCAGTTTCAGACAGGGGGCCAACACCGGGGAGCTGTTTTTT
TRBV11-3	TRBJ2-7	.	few	CASSPPRQPYEQYF	TGTGCCAGCAGCCCGCCGCGACAACCCTACGAGCAGTACTTC
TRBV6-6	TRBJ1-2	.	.	CASRGGNYGYTF	TGTGCCAGCAGGGGTGGGAACTATGGCTACACCTTC
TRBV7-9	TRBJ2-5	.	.	CASSYEETQYF	TGTGCCAGCAGCTACGAAGAGACCCAGTACTTC
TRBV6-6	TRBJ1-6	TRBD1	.	CASSLGTGRDNSPLHF	TGTGCCAGCAGTTTAGGGACAGGGCGGGATAATTCACCCCTCCACTTT
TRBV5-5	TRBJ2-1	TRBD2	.	CASSRTGTSGGNEQFF	TGTGCCAGCAGCAGAACCGGGACTAGCGGGGGCAATGAGCAGTTCTTC
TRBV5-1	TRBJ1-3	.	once	CASSSGRISGNTIYF	TGCGCCAGCAGCTCGGGACGGATTTCTGGAAACACCATATATTTT
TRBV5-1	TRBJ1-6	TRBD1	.	CASSLEDRGLSPLHF	TGCGCCAGCAGCTTGGAAGACAGGGGGCTCTCACCCCTCCACTTT
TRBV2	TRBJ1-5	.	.	CASGPRGNSNQPQHF	TGTGCCAGCGGACCCCGGGGAAATAGCAATCAGCCCCAGCATTTT
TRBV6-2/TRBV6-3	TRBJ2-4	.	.	CASSLVQGAKNIQYF	TGTGCCAGCAGTCTAGTACAGGGTGCCAAAAACATTCAGTACTTC
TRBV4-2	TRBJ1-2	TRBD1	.	CASSQDGTGDLIGYTF	TGTGCCAGCAGCCAAGATGGGACAGGGGATTTGATAGGCTACACCTTC
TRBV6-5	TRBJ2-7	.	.	CASSRTVSSYEQYF	TGTGCCAGCAGTAGGACAGTTTCCTCCTACGAGCAGTACTTC
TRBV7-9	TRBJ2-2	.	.	CASSSSGYTGELFF	TGTGCCAGCAGCTCAAGCGGGTACACCGGGGAGCTGTTTTTT
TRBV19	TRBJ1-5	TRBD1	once	CASSIFTGGTNQPQHF	TGTGCCAGTAGTATATTTACAGGGGGGACCAATCAGCCCCAGCATTTT
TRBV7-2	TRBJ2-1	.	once	CASSLVAGPNEQFF	TGTGCCAGCAGCTTAGTTGCAGGCCCCAATGAGCAGTTCTTC
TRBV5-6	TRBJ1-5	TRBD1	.	CASSSGGSNQPQHF	TGTGCCAGCAGCTCAGGGGGAAGCAATCAGCCCCAGCATTTT
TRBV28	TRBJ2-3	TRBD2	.	CASSLFGGDTDTQYF	TGTGCCAGCAGCCTCTTCGGGGGGGACACAGATACGCAGTATTTT
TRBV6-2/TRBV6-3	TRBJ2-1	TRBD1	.	CASSYSRDRGRNEQFF	TGTGCCAGCAGTTACTCCCGGGACAGGGGTCGTAATGAGCAGTTCTTC
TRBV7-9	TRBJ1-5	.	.	CASSFSQANQPQHF	TGTGCCAGCAGCTTCAGCCAAGCCAATCAGCCCCAGCATTTT
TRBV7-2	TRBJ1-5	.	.	CASSPRGDQPQHF	TGTGCCAGCAGCCCGCGGGGGGATCAGCCCCAGCATTTT
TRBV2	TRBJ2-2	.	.	CASSSNRAYTGELFF	TGTGCCAGCAGTTCCAACAGGGCGTACACCGGGGAGCTGTTTTTT
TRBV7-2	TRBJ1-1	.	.	CASSPRSGGGTEAFF	TGTGCCAGCAGCCCCCGCAGTGGGGGAGGCACTGAAGCTTTCTTT
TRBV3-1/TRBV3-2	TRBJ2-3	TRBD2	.	CASSNFPGGNTDTQYF	TGTGCCAGCAGCAACTTCCCCGGGGGGAACACAGATACGCAGTATTTT
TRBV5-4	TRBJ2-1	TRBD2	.	CASTHPTAGGSYNEQFF	TGTGCCAGCACCCATCCCACAGCGGGGGGGTCCTACAATGAGCAGTTCTTC
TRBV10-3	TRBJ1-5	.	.	CAIRAGTGVNQPQHF	TGTGCCATCAGGGCCGGGACGGGTGTCAATCAGCCCCAGCATTTT
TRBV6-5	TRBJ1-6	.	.	CASSNSPSPLHF	TGTGCCAGCAGTAACTCCCCCTCACCCCTCCACTTT
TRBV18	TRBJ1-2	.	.	CASSTALNYGYTF	TGTGCCAGCTCAACCGCCTTAAACTATGGCTACACCTTC
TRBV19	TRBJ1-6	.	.	CASSTRATYNSPLHF	TGTGCCAGTAGTACTCGGGCAACCTATAATTCACCCCTCCACTTT
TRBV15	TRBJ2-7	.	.	CATSRERGGGAGYEQYF	TGTGCCACCAGCAGAGAACGTGGGGGGGGCGCGGGTTACGAGCAGTACTTC
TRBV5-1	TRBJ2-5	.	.	CASSAGGRLETQYF	TGCGCCAGCAGTGCAGGGGGGAGGTTAGAGACCCAGTACTTC